This TCR beta chain was captured by sequencing in a study of blood T cell repertoires in COVID-19. Germline V lookup: CDR1 SGHAT, CDR2 FQNNGV. The length of the CDR3 is 16 residues. V was clipped by 1 base and J by 1 base, with 13 bases between them. The method was immunoSEQ multiplex PCR; TCRdb's version includes in-frame clones alone and lacks a portion of them. Counted here are about 430,000 clones, 85% to 90% occurring once; the ten biggest clones make up 0.65% to 1%. Sequenced sample: peripheral blood. The chain joins TRBV11-2 to TRBJ1-1; tentative D call: TRBD1 (6 bases). The receptor comes from a man between 18 and 29 years old with COVID-19, enrolled during active disease. Written as DNA, the CDR3 is TGTGCCAGCAGCTTAGTTCCCCGGACAGAGAACACTGAAGCTTTCTTT. As protein: CASSLVPRTENTEAFF.